This T cell receptor (beta chain) was recorded in a study of control samples from healthy donors and cancer patients. Clones were sequenced by immunoSEQ multiplex PCR, and TCRdb holds only the in-frame ones, with some missing. Here the sample spans about 180,000 clones, roughly 94% being singletons. Trimming took off 9 bases at V and 9 bases at J, with 12 bases between the two ends. The CDR3 covers 12 residues. Sequencing was done on a sample of blood. This receptor was taken from a woman between 18 and 29 years old in good health. The chain is built from TRBV12-3 or TRBV12-4 and TRBJ1-6; no clear D. CDR3 DNA: TGTGCCAGTCAAGCCGAAGGTTCACCCCTCCACTTT. It specifies CASQAEGSPLHF.